A selection of T cell receptor beta chains follows, all from one sample in a study of T cells in tuberculosis. Profiled with immunoSEQ multiplex PCR; TCRdb holds only in-frame clones, not every one. The sample lists 20,000 to 25,000 clones, nearly 97% occurring once. The sample comprised PBMCs. These receptor sequences come from a donor between 10 and 35 years old with latent tuberculosis or without tuberculosis infection. CDR3s include the opening cysteine and the closing phenylalanine or tryptophan. D genes are given only for firm matches. For some rows the clone size is stated as once, few or many, or as a class when expanded; others skip it.

J gene: TRBJ2-1
V gene: TRBV5-1
D gene: NA
clone size: NA
CDR3 length: 15
CDR3 protein: CASSLEQGLGNEQFF
CDR3 DNA: TGCGCCAGCAGCTTGGAACAGGGTCTAGGCAATGAGCAGTTCTTC

J gene: TRBJ1-5
V gene: TRBV12-5
D gene: NA
clone size: NA
CDR3 length: 15
CDR3 protein: CASGLAGHLGQPQHF
CDR3 DNA: TGTGCTAGTGGTTTGGCTGGACACCTAGGCCAGCCCCAGCATTTT

J gene: TRBJ1-1
V gene: TRBV29-1
D gene: NA
clone size: NA
CDR3 length: 12
CDR3 protein: CSGVKGATEAFF
CDR3 DNA: TGCAGCGGAGTGAAAGGGGCCACTGAAGCTTTCTTT

J gene: TRBJ2-7
V gene: TRBV10-3
D gene: NA
clone size: NA
CDR3 length: 16
CDR3 protein: CAISESPGRSSYEQYF
CDR3 DNA: TGTGCCATCAGTGAGTCGCCAGGGCGCAGCTCCTACGAGCAGTACTTC

J gene: TRBJ2-5
V gene: TRBV9
D gene: NA
clone size: NA
CDR3 length: 14
CDR3 protein: CASSVDPARETQYF
CDR3 DNA: TGTGCCAGCAGCGTAGACCCAGCGAGGGAGACCCAGTACTTC

J gene: TRBJ1-3
V gene: TRBV5-5
D gene: TRBD1
clone size: NA
CDR3 length: 14
CDR3 protein: CASSPGQGRNTIYF
CDR3 DNA: TGTGCCAGCAGCCCGGGACAGGGGCGAAACACCATATATTTT

J gene: TRBJ1-5
V gene: TRBV2
D gene: TRBD1
clone size: once
CDR3 length: 15
CDR3 protein: CASSEIGGADQPQHF
CDR3 DNA: TGTGCCAGCAGTGAAATAGGGGGCGCCGATCAGCCCCAGCATTTT

J gene: TRBJ2-1
V gene: TRBV5-1
D gene: NA
clone size: NA
CDR3 length: 14
CDR3 protein: CASSLGGLYNEQFF
CDR3 DNA: TGCGCCAGCAGCTTGGGGGGCTTGTACAATGAGCAGTTCTTC

J gene: TRBJ1-2
V gene: TRBV4-1
D gene: NA
clone size: NA
CDR3 length: 17
CDR3 protein: CASSQVGRERSSYGYTF
CDR3 DNA: TGCGCCAGCAGCCAAGTTGGCAGGGAAAGGAGCAGCTATGGCTACACCTTC

J gene: TRBJ1-2
V gene: TRBV6-5
D gene: NA
clone size: once
CDR3 length: 11
CDR3 protein: CASSTRFEATF
CDR3 DNA: TGTGCCAGCAGTACCCGGTTTGAAGCCACCTTC

J gene: TRBJ1-5
V gene: TRBV7-2
D gene: NA
clone size: once
CDR3 length: 14
CDR3 protein: CASSLLGLGQPQHF
CDR3 DNA: TGTGCCAGCAGCTTACTGGGGCTCGGTCAGCCCCAGCATTTT

J gene: TRBJ1-5
V gene: TRBV4-1
D gene: TRBD1
clone size: NA
CDR3 length: 19
CDR3 protein: CASSPSTPFGTGEDQPQHF
CDR3 DNA: TGCGCCAGCAGCCCCAGCACCCCCTTCGGGACAGGGGAGGATCAGCCCCAGCATTTT

J gene: TRBJ2-5
V gene: TRBV29-1
D gene: NA
clone size: NA
CDR3 length: 12
CDR3 protein: CSDGQRQETQYF
CDR3 DNA: TGCAGCGATGGACAAAGACAAGAGACCCAGTACTTC

J gene: TRBJ2-1
V gene: TRBV11-1
D gene: NA
clone size: NA
CDR3 length: 16
CDR3 protein: CASSLLGETGYNEQFF
CDR3 DNA: TGTGCCAGCAGCTTACTAGGGGAAACAGGTTACAATGAGCAGTTCTTC

J gene: TRBJ2-3
V gene: TRBV18
D gene: NA
clone size: NA
CDR3 length: 17
CDR3 protein: CASSPLDPGAFTDTQYF
CDR3 DNA: TGTGCCAGCTCACCTCTCGACCCAGGGGCTTTCACAGATACGCAGTATTTT

J gene: TRBJ1-2
V gene: TRBV5-1
D gene: NA
clone size: NA
CDR3 length: 14
CDR3 protein: CASSLGQFNYGYTF
CDR3 DNA: TGCGCCAGCAGCTTGGGGCAGTTTAACTATGGCTACACCTTC

J gene: TRBJ2-1
V gene: TRBV12-5
D gene: TRBD2
clone size: NA
CDR3 length: 17
CDR3 protein: CASANPPPGGDGNEQFF
CDR3 DNA: TGTGCTAGTGCCAATCCTCCTCCGGGAGGAGATGGGAATGAGCAGTTCTTC

J gene: TRBJ1-2
V gene: TRBV6-1
D gene: NA
clone size: NA
CDR3 length: 13
CDR3 protein: CASSLSGSYGYTF
CDR3 DNA: TGTGCCAGCAGTCTCTCAGGGTCCTATGGCTACACCTTC

J gene: TRBJ1-2
V gene: TRBV11-2
D gene: NA
clone size: NA
CDR3 length: 16
CDR3 protein: CASSLSNGGYNYGYTF
CDR3 DNA: TGTGCCAGCAGCTTATCAAATGGAGGGTACAACTATGGCTACACCTTC

J gene: TRBJ1-1
V gene: TRBV6-5
D gene: NA
clone size: NA
CDR3 length: 13
CDR3 protein: CASSYSRGTEAFF
CDR3 DNA: TGTGCCAGCAGTTACTCGCGAGGCACTGAAGCTTTCTTT

J gene: TRBJ1-2
V gene: TRBV9
D gene: TRBD1
clone size: once
CDR3 length: 16
CDR3 protein: CASSVGPASQGQGYTF
CDR3 DNA: TGTGCCAGCAGCGTAGGACCTGCGAGCCAGGGACAGGGCTACACCTTC

J gene: TRBJ2-5
V gene: TRBV29-1
D gene: NA
clone size: NA
CDR3 length: 13
CDR3 protein: CSVENRGAGTQYF
CDR3 DNA: TGCAGCGTTGAAAACCGTGGGGCCGGGACCCAGTACTTC

J gene: TRBJ1-6
V gene: TRBV6-1
D gene: NA
clone size: NA
CDR3 length: 16
CDR3 protein: CASSEARGLFGSPLHF
CDR3 DNA: TGTGCCAGCAGTGAAGCGAGGGGGTTGTTCGGTTCACCCCTCCACTTT

J gene: TRBJ1-4
V gene: TRBV6-6
D gene: NA
clone size: once
CDR3 length: 13
CDR3 protein: CATGTGRQEKLFF
CDR3 DNA: TGTGCCACCGGTACAGGCCGACAGGAAAAACTGTTTTTT